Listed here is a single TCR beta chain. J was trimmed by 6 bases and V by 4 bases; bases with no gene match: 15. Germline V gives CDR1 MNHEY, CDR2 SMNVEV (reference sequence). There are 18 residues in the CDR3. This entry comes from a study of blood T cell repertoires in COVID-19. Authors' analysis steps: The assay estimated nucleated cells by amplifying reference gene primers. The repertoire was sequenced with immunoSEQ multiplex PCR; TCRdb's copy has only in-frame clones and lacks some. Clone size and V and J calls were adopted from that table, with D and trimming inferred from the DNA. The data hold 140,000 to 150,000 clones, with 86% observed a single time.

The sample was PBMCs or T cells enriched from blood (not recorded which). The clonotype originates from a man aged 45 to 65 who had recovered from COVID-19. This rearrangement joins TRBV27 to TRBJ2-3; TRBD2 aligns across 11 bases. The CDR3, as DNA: TGTGCCAGCAGTTCGCCCTCACTAGCGGGGGCTGCTTGGGATACGCAGTATTTT. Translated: CASSSPSLAGAAWDTQYF.